This entry lists 28 T cell receptor beta chains sequenced from one sample in a study of T-cell reconstitution after alpha-beta-depleted transplantation in children. The TCRbeta library incorporated unique molecular identifiers. One entry per CDR3 protein, called by TCRdb with MiXCR from the PCR reads. This sample yields 670,000 or so distinct CDR3 sequences, of which 10% to 15% are seen a single time; 0.79% belongs to the top ten. The sample in question was PBMCs, obtained before TCRalphabeta/CD19-depleted stem cell transplant. These receptors all come from a girl between 2 and 10 years old with congenital amegakaryocytic thrombocytopenia, due to receive a stem cell transplant.

This clonotype was picked up many times. The J gene is TRBJ2-1, the V gene TRBV28; D gene uncertain. Trimming took off 3 bases at V and 7 bases at J, with 10 bases between the two ends. The V gene's germline CDR1 is MDHEN and CDR2 SYDVKM. This CDR3 region has 13 residues. The CDR3 DNA is TGTGCCAGCAGTTTGCCGGGCAAGAATGAGCAGTTCTTC. As protein: CASSLPGKNEQFF.

Ten or more counts support this clonotype. The chain employs TRBV6-2 or TRBV6-3 and TRBJ2-1, with a weak D call TRBD1 (6 bases). Germline V gives CDR1 MNHEY, CDR2 SVGEGT. The V gene lost 5 bases and the J gene lost 6 bases, with 14 bases spanning the gap. CDR3 size: 14 residues. CDR3 amino acids: CASSRLGGVNEQFF. The CDR3 nucleotides read TGTGCCAGCAGTCGTTTAGGGGGTGTCAATGAGCAGTTCTTC.

This clonotype was seen ten or more times. The rearrangement links TRBV6-1 to TRBJ1-2; 8 bases are shared with TRBD1. This CDR3 comprises 13 residues. Germline V gene lookup returns CDR1 MNHNS and CDR2 SASEGT. After removal of 6 bases from V and 8 bases from J, the junction contained 8 bases not matched to a gene. For the CDR3, the DNA is TGTGCCAGCAGCCGGACAGGGAGGATAGGCTACACCTTC. This encodes CASSRTGRIGYTF.

This clonotype was counted at least ten times. The chain is built from TRBV12-3 or TRBV12-4 and TRBJ2-1, with TRBD2 identical over 10 bases. CDR3 length: 14 residues. V shed 5 bases, J shed 8 bases, and the junction held 6 bases outside the gene matches. In DNA form, the CDR3 reads TGTGCCAGCAGTCCTCCGGGACTAGCGCATGAGCAGTTCTTC. Translated: CASSPPGLAHEQFF.

This clonotype was seen repeatedly, ten times or more. This rearrangement joins TRBV6-1 to TRBJ2-3; perhaps TRBD1 as D (5 bases). Germline V lookup: CDR1 MNHNS, CDR2 SASEGT. There are 15 residues in the CDR3. Deletions cut 1 base from V and 2 bases from J, with 10 bases between. The DNA of the CDR3 is TGTGCCAGCAGTGAAGGGGGCAGATCCACAGATACGCAGTATTTT. Translated: CASSEGGRSTDTQYF.

The chain has TRBV4-1 and TRBJ1-4; perhaps TRBD1 as D (5 bases). CDR3 length: 15 amino acids. Trimming took 4 bases from V and 7 from J, leaving 16 bases between them. Per the germline V gene, CDR1 is MGHRA and CDR2 is YSYEKL. The CDR3 DNA is TGCGCCAGCAGCCCACGGGGGACCGTTGGTGAAAAACTGTTTTTT. Protein sequence: CASSPRGTVGEKLFF.

This clonotype came up many times. V is TRBV5-1 and J is TRBJ2-7; D uncertain. Trimming took off 5 bases at V and 2 bases at J, with 11 bases between the two ends. The germline V gene encodes CDR1 SGHRS and CDR2 YFSETQ. This CDR3 contains 13 residues. The CDR3 spells CASSLQETYEQYF. CDR3 in DNA: TGCGCCAGCAGTCTGCAAGAGACCTACGAGCAGTACTTC.

This clonotype was detected a few times. The rearrangement joins TRBV19 to TRBJ2-1; TRBD1 matches at 7 bases. CDR3 length: 15 residues. With V trimmed by 5 bases and J by 4 bases, 8 bases remained unmatched. Germline lookup yields CDR1 LNHDA and CDR2 SQIVND (reference sequence). CDR3 region: CASSGGWTGYNEQFF. Here the CDR3 DNA reads TGTGCCAGTAGTGGGGGATGGACAGGATACAATGAGCAGTTCTTC. The whole variable domain, remainder taken from reference TRBV19 and TRBJ2-1, is DGGITQSPKYLFRKEGQNVTLSCEQNLNHDAMYWYRQDPGQGLRLIYYSQIVNDFQKGDIAEGYSVSREKKESFPLTVTSAQKNPTAFYLCASSGGWTGYNEQFFGPGTRLTVL.

This clonotype came up a few times. The chain links TRBV20-1 to TRBJ2-1; D is perhaps TRBD2 (5 bases). The germline V and J ends were trimmed by 1 base and 6 bases, with 10 bases remaining between them. Germline V gene data show CDR1 as DFQATT and CDR2 as SNEGSKA (reference sequence). The CDR3 is made up of 13 amino acids. The CDR3 bases are TGCAGTGCTAGAGTGCTACTAGTCAATGAGCAGTTCTTC. This translates into CSARVLLVNEQFF.

The chain uses TRBV20-1 and TRBJ2-1; D gene unclear. The V end was cut by 7 bases, the J end by 3 bases, with 13 bases between. CDR1 DFQATT and CDR2 SNEGSKA come from the germline V gene (reference sequence). The CDR3 is 13 residues long. CDR3 amino acids: CSVQRGRYNEQFF. CDR3 DNA sequence: TGCAGTGTTCAGCGTGGGCGCTACAATGAGCAGTTCTTC.

This clonotype was seen a few times. The V and J genes are TRBV7-9 and TRBJ1-5, with 8 nucleotides matching TRBD1. The germline V gene encodes CDR1 SEHNR and CDR2 FQNEAQ (reference sequence). Trimming removed 4 bases from V and 7 bases from J; junction bases left unmatched: 6. The CDR3 runs to 14 residues. The DNA of the CDR3 is TGTGCCAGCAGCTCCGGACAGGGTATCCAGCCCCAGCATTTT. It codes for CASSSGQGIQPQHF.

This clonotype has at least ten counts. This chain connects TRBV20-1 to TRBJ1-1, with 9 bases matching TRBD1. CDR3 length: 14 amino acids. Germline V CDR1 and CDR2: DFQATT, SNEGSKA (reference sequence). V was pared by 5 bases and J by 3 bases, with 7 bases of the junction left unmatched. The CDR3 DNA follows: TGCAGTGCTCGATCCGGGACAGGGTACACTGAAGCTTTCTTT. Translating it yields CSARSGTGYTEAFF.

At least ten counts were recorded for this clonotype. V usage is TRBV12-3 or TRBV12-4 and J usage is TRBJ1-2, with D uncertain. The V end lost 6 bases, the J end lost 0 bases, and 8 bases lay between the germline ends. This CDR3 comprises 13 residues. The CDR3 is CASRRRSNYGYTF. CDR3 nucleotides: TGTGCCAGCAGACGACGATCTAACTATGGCTACACCTTC.

This clonotype was found many times. The chain couples TRBV5-1 to TRBJ2-1; TRBD2 agrees at 10 bases. The CDR3 is made up of 16 amino acids. Germline CDR1 is SGHRS and CDR2 is YFSETQ. V was clipped by 4 bases and J by 2 bases; unmatched bases: 6. DNA of the CDR3: TGCGCCAGCAGCCCCCCTAGCGGGGGTACCTACAATGAGCAGTTCTTC. It encodes CASSPPSGGTYNEQFF.

This clonotype was seen at least ten times. J is TRBJ1-4 and V is TRBV5-1, with 8 bases identical to TRBD1. The germline CDR1 and CDR2 sequences are SGHRS and YFSETQ. The junction had 10 bases not matched to a gene; V was cut back by 4 bases and J by 8 bases. CDR3 length: 15 amino acids. The CDR3 DNA follows: TGCGCCAGCAGCCCAGGAGGACAGGGTGCCGAAAAACTGTTTTTT. The encoded protein is CASSPGGQGAEKLFF.

This clonotype was seen at least ten times. This chain links TRBV5-6 with TRBJ2-3; tentative D call: TRBD1 (5 bases). This CDR3 contains 15 residues. CDR1 and CDR2 (germline): SGHDT, YYEEEE. Between the trimmed V and J ends, which lost 2 bases and 2 bases, there was a span of 12 bases. The CDR3 nucleotides are TGTGCCAGCAGCTTACCAGACAGCCTCACAGATACGCAGTATTTT. It is translated as CASSLPDSLTDTQYF.

The chain couples TRBV5-1 to TRBJ1-1; 10 nucleotides line up with TRBD1. The CDR3 covers 17 residues. J gave up 5 bases and V 4 bases, and 14 bases lay outside the gene matches. In germline, CDR1 is SGHRS, CDR2 YFSETQ. The chain's CDR3 is CASSAPTGQGVRTEAFF. The CDR3 DNA is TGCGCCAGCAGCGCGCCAACCGGACAGGGGGTGCGAACTGAAGCTTTCTTT.

The sample holds a few counts of this clonotype. The rearrangement uses TRBV5-5 and TRBJ2-5; D gene uncertain. Trimming pared 0 bases from V and 3 bases from J, leaving 6 bases between. The CDR3 consists of 13 residues. Germline CDR1 reads SGHKS; CDR2 reads YYEKEE (reference sequence). The CDR3 reads CASSLEEEETQYF. The CDR3 coding sequence is TGTGCCAGCAGCTTGGAAGAAGAAGAGACCCAGTACTTC.

This clonotype was seen a handful of times. The V gene is TRBV7-9, the J gene TRBJ2-1; no reliable D call. The CDR3 runs 13 residues. The germline gives CDR1 SEHNR, CDR2 FQNEAQ (reference sequence). Trimming removed 4 bases at V and 6 bases at J, with 10 bases between. Here the CDR3 reads CASSSPLPNEQFF. CDR3 sequence (DNA): TGTGCCAGCAGCTCCCCCCTCCCCAATGAGCAGTTCTTC.

This clonotype was observed at least ten times. V gene TRBV4-1 combines with J gene TRBJ2-7, with unresolved D. The CDR3 runs to 13 residues. The germline V gene has CDR1 MGHRA and CDR2 YSYEKL. The V and J ends lost 3 bases and 3 bases respectively, with 9 bases between them. The CDR3 region has the DNA TGCGCCAGCAGCCAGACCGGGCACTACGAGCAGTACTTC. It codes for CASSQTGHYEQYF.

V gene TRBV5-1 combines with J gene TRBJ2-7; 8 bases fit TRBD2. The CDR3 totals 14 residues. Trimming removed 3 bases from V and 6 bases from J; junction bases left unmatched: 8. Germline V gives CDR1 SGHRS, CDR2 YFSETQ. The CDR3 bases are TGCGCCAGCAGCTGGTCTAGCGGGCAGAGCGAGCAGTACTTC. The encoded protein is CASSWSSGQSEQYF. The variable domain in full, completed from reference TRBV5-1 and TRBJ2-7, reads KAGVTQTPRYLIKTRGQQVTLSCSPISGHRSVSWYQQTPGQGLQFLFEYFSETQRNKGNFPGRFSGRQFSNSRSEMNVSTLELGDSALYLCASSWSSGQSEQYFGPGTRLTVT.

The table lists this clonotype with many counts. CDR3 sequence: CSARRHHTEAFF. CDR3 coding DNA: TGCAGTGCTAGAAGGCACCACACTGAAGCTTTCTTT. J is TRBJ1-1 and V is TRBV20-1; D call uncertain. Germline V CDR1 and CDR2: DFQATT, SNEGSKA (reference sequence). The V gene lost 2 bases and the J gene lost 3 bases, with 7 bases spanning the gap. The CDR3 is 12 amino acids.

This clonotype came up many times. The chain has TRBV29-1 and TRBJ2-5; D may be TRBD1 (5 bases). The CDR3 contains 14 residues. V was trimmed by 0 bases and J by 2 bases, leaving 10 bases between them. Germline V gives CDR1 SQVTM, CDR2 ANQGSEA. The CDR3 loop reads CSVEDRAGQETQYF. CDR3 DNA sequence: TGCAGCGTTGAAGATCGGGCAGGGCAAGAGACCCAGTACTTC.

This clonotype has just a few counts. The chain uses TRBV11-2 and TRBJ2-5; D may match TRBD1 or TRBD2 (5 bases each). This CDR3 is 16 amino acids long. Germline V lookup: CDR1 SGHAT, CDR2 FQNNGV. The V gene lost 4 bases and the J gene lost 9 bases, with 24 bases spanning the gap. The CDR3 sequence: CASSSIGTAFGGAQYF. For the CDR3, the DNA is TGTGCCAGCAGCTCAATAGGGACGGCGTTCGGTGGGGCCCAGTACTTC.

This clonotype was recorded at least ten times. V is TRBV6-2 or TRBV6-3 and J is TRBJ2-1; D gene ambiguous. This CDR3 comprises 14 residues. The germline CDR1 and CDR2 sequences are MNHEY and SVGEGT. Trimming shortened V by 2 bases and J by 3 bases, and 8 bases separated the two germline ends. The chain's CDR3 is CASSYPGRYNEQFF. The CDR3 DNA follows: TGTGCCAGCAGTTACCCGGGTCGCTACAATGAGCAGTTCTTC.

This clonotype was recorded at least ten times. This sequence joins TRBV20-1 and TRBJ2-1, with 11 bases aligning to TRBD2. The CDR3 loop spans 18 amino acids. Germline V gene lookup returns CDR1 DFQATT and CDR2 SNEGSKA (reference sequence). The V segment lost 6 bases and the J segment 0 bases; nucleotides outside the gene matches: 13. CDR3 in amino acids: CSALPGLAVPFSYNEQFF. DNA for the CDR3: TGCAGTGCCCTCCCGGGACTAGCGGTACCCTTCTCCTACAATGAGCAGTTCTTC.

The V call is TRBV18, the J call TRBJ1-4; D remains unclear. The CDR3 covers 13 residues. The V end lost 4 bases, the J end lost 6 bases, and 9 bases lay between the germline ends. CDR1 is KGHSH and CDR2 is LQKENI in the germline V gene. The CDR3 loop is CASSQAPDEKLFF. The CDR3 DNA sequence: TGTGCCAGCTCACAGGCACCCGATGAAAAACTGTTTTTT.

DNA for the CDR3: TGCGCCAGCAGCCCATTCGGACGCCCCAGCTTAAATGAAAAACTGTTTTTT. Translation: CASSPFGRPSLNEKLFF. The chain recombines TRBV5-1 with TRBJ1-4; no definite D call. Germline V gene lookup returns CDR1 SGHRS and CDR2 YFSETQ. The CDR3 is made up of 17 amino acids. V gave up 4 bases and J gave up 5 bases, with 21 bases separating them.